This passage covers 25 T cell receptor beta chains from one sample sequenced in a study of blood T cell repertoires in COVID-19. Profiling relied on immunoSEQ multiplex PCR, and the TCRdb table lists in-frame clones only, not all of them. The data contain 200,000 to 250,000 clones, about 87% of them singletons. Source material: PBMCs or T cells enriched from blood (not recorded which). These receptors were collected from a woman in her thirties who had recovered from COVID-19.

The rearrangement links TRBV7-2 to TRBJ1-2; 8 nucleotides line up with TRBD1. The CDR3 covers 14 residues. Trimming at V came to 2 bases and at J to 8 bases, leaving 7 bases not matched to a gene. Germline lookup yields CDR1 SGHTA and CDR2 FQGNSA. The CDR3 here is CASSLIRTGSGYTF. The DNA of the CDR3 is TGTGCCAGCAGCTTAATCCGGACAGGGAGCGGCTACACCTTC.

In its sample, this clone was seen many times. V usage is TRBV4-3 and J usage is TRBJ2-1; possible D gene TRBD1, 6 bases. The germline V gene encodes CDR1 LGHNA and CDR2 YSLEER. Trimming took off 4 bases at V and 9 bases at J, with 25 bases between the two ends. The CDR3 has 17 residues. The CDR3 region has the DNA TGCGCCAGCAGCCTTCAGACCAGGGGCGACGGGGTGAGTGAGCAGTTCTTC. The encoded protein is CASSLQTRGDGVSEQFF.

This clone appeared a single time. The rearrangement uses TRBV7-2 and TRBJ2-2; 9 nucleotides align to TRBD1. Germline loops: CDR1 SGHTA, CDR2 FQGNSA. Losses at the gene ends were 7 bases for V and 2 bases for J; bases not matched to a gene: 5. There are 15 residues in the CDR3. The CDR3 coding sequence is TGTGCCAGCAACGGACAGGGGATAAACACCGGGGAGCTGTTTTTT. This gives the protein CASNGQGINTGELFF.

CDR3 coding DNA: TGTGCCAGCAGTTTAGGACAGAGATCCTACAATGAGCAGTTCTTC. It specifies CASSLGQRSYNEQFF. The chain combines TRBV5-6 with TRBJ2-1; TRBD1 might be the D (6 bases). The CDR3 is made up of 15 amino acids. The germline CDR1 and CDR2 sequences are SGHDT and YYEEEE. Between the trimmed V and J ends, which lost 5 bases and 1 base, there was a span of 13 bases.

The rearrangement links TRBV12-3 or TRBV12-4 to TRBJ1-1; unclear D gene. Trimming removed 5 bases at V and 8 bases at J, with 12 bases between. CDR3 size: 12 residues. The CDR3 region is CASSALDGEAFF. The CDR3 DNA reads TGTGCCAGCAGTGCACTCGACGGGGAAGCTTTCTTT.

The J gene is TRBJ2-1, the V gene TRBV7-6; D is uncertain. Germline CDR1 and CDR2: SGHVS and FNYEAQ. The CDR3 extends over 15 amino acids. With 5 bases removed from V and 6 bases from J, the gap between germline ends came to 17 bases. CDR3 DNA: TGTGCCAGCAGCCCCGCCCCAATAGCTGGCAATGAGCAGTTCTTC. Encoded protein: CASSPAPIAGNEQFF.

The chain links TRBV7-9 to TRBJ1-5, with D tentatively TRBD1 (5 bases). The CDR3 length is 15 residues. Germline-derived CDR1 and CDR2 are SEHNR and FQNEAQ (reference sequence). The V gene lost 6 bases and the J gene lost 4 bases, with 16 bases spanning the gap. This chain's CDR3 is CASSFAGISNQPQHF. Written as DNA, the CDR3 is TGTGCCAGCAGTTTTGCAGGGATTTCTAATCAGCCCCAGCATTTT.

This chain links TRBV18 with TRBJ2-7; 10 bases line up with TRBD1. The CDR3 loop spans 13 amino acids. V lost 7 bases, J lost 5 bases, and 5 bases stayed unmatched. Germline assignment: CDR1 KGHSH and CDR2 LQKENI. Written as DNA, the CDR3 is TGTGCCAGCTTCCGGGACAGGGGCGACGAGCAGTACTTC. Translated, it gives CASFRDRGDEQYF.

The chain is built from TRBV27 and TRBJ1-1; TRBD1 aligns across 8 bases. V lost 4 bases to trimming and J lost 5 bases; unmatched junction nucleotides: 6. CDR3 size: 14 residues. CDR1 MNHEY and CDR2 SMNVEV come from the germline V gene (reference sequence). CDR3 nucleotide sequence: TGTGCCAGCAGTTCCAGGGGGCGAAGGACTGAAGCTTTCTTT. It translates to CASSSRGRRTEAFF.

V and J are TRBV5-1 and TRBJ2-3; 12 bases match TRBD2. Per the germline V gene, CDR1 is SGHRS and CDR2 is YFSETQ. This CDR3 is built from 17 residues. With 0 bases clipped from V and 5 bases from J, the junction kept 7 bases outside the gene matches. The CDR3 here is CASSLAPSGGEGDTQYF. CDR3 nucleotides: TGCGCCAGCAGCTTGGCTCCTAGCGGGGGGGAAGGAGATACGCAGTATTTT.

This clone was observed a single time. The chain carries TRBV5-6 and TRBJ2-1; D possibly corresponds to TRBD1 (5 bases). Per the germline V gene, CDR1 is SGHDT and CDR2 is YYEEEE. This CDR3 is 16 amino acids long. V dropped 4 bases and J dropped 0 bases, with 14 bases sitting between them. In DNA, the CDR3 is TGTGCCAGCAGCGATTACAGGTTAAGCTCCTACAATGAGCAGTTCTTC. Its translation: CASSDYRLSSYNEQFF. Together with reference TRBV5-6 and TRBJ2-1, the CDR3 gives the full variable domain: DAGVTQSPTHLIKTRGQQVTLRCSPKSGHDTVSWYQQALGQGPQFIFQYYEEEERQRGNFPDRFSGHQFPNYSSELNVNALLLGDSALYLCASSDYRLSSYNEQFFGPGTRLTVL.

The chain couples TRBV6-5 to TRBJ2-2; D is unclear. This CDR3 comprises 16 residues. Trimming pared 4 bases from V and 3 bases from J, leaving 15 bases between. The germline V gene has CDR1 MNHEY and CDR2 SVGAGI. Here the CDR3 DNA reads TGTGCCAGCAGTTTGAGGTCCCCGACTGACACCGGGGAGCTGTTTTTT. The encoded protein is CASSLRSPTDTGELFF.

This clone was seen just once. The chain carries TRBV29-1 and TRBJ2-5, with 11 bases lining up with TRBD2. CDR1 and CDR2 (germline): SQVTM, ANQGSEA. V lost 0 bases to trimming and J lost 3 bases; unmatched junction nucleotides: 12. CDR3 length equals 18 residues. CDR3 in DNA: TGCAGCGTTGAAGATGGGGGCCTAGCGGGGGGCGTCAAAGAGACCCAGTACTTC. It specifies CSVEDGGLAGGVKETQYF. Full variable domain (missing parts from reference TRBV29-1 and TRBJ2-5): SAVISQKPSRDICQRGTSLTIQCQVDSQVTMMFWYRQQPGQSLTLIATANQGSEATYESGFVIDKFPISRPNLTFSTLTVSNMSPEDSSIYLCSVEDGGLAGGVKETQYFGPGTRLLVL.

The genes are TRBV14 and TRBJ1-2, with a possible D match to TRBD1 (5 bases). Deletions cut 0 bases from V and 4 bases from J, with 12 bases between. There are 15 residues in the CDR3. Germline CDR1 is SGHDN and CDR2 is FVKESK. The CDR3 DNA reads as TGTGCCAGCAGCCAAGATATCTCAGGGTTCTATGGCTACACCTTC. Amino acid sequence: CASSQDISGFYGYTF.

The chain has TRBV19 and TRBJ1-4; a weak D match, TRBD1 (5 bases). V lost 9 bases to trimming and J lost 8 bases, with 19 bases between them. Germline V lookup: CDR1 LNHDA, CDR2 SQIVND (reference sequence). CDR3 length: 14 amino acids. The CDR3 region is CASNPARGGEKLFF. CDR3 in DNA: TGTGCCAGCAACCCCGCTAGGGGAGGGGAAAAACTGTTTTTT. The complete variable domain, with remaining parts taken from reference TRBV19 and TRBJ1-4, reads DGGITQSPKYLFRKEGQNVTLSCEQNLNHDAMYWYRQDPGQGLRLIYYSQIVNDFQKGDIAEGYSVSREKKESFPLTVTSAQKNPTAFYLCASNPARGGEKLFFGSGTQLSVL.

The CDR3 protein is CATSRDIGSNYGYTF. For the CDR3, the DNA is TGTGCCACCAGCAGAGATATTGGCTCTAACTATGGCTACACCTTC. The rearrangement uses TRBV15 and TRBJ1-2, with D unresolved. The V gene's germline CDR1 is LNHNV and CDR2 YYDKDF (reference sequence). The CDR3 has 15 amino acids. Trimming stripped 0 bases from V and 0 bases from J, with 8 bases between.

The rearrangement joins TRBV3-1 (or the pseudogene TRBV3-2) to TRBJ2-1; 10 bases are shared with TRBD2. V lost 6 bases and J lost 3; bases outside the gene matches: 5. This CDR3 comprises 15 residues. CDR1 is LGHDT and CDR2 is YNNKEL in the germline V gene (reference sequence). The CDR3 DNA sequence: TGTGCCAGCAGTCTAGCGGGGGAGTTCTACAATGAGCAGTTCTTC. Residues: CASSLAGEFYNEQFF.

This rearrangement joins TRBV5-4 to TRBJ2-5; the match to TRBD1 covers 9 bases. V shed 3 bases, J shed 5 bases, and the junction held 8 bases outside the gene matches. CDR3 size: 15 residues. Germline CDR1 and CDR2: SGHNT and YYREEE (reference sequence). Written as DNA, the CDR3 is TGTGCCAGCAGCTCCAGGACAGGGGAAGGGGAGACCCAGTACTTC. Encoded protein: CASSSRTGEGETQYF.

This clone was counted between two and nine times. The CDR3, as DNA: TGTGCCAGTAGTAACCAAGGGACGGGACAGCCAAATCAGCCCCAGCATTTT. Translating gives CASSNQGTGQPNQPQHF. The rearrangement joins TRBV19 to TRBJ1-5, with TRBD1 matching 7 bases. The length of the CDR3 is 17 residues. The J segment lost 4 bases and the V segment lost 4 bases, leaving 13 bases of the junction unmatched. CDR1 and CDR2 (germline): LNHDA, SQIVND (reference sequence).

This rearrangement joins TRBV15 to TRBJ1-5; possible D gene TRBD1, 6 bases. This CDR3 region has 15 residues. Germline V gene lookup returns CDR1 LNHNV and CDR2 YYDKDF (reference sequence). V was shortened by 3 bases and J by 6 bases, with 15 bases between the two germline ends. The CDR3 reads CATSSRGGTFQPQHF. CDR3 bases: TGTGCCACCAGCAGCAGGGGAGGGACCTTTCAGCCCCAGCATTTT.

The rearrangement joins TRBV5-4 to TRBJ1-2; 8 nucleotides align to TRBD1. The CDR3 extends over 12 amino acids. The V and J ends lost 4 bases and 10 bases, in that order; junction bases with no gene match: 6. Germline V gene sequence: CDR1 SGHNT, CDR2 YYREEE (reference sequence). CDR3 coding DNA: TGTGCCAGCAGCACGGACAGGGTAGTCTACACCTTC. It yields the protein CASSTDRVVYTF.

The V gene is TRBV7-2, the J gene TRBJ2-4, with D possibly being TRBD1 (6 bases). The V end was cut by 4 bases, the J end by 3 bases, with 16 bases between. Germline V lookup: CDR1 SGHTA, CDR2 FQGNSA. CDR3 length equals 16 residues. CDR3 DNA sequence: TGTGCCAGCAGCTCTATCGAGACAGGAGACAAAAACATTCAGTACTTC. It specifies CASSSIETGDKNIQYF.

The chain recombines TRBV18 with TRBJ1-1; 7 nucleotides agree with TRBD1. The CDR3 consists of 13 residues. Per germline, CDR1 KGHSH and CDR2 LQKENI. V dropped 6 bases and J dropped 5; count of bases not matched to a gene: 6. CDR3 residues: CASSPEGATEAFF. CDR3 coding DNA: TGTGCCAGCTCTCCCGAGGGGGCTACTGAAGCTTTCTTT.

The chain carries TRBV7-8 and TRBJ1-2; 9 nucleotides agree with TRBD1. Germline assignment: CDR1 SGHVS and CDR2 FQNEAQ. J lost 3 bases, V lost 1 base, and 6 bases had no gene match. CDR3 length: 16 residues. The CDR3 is CASSLDNRGRDYGYTF. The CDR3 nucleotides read TGTGCCAGCAGCTTAGATAACAGGGGGCGCGACTATGGCTACACCTTC.

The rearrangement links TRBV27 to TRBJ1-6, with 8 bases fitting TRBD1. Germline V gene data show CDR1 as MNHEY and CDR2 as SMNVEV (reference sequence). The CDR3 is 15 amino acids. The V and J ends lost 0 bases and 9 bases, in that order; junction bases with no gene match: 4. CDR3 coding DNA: TGTGCCAGCAGTTTATCCGCAGGGGGCGGTTCACCCCTCCACTTT. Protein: CASSLSAGGGSPLHF.